Included here is one T cell receptor beta chain sequence, with context. Its antigen is currently unknown. The table came from immunoSEQ multiplex PCR; TCRdb's copy has only in-frame clones and leaves some out. The table has roughly 2,300,000 clones, around 92% seen once; the top ten hold about 0.36%. The V end was cut by 3 bases, the J end by 8 bases, with 7 bases between. Germline loops: CDR1 MDHEN, CDR2 SYDVKM. CDR3 length: 11 residues. This specimen belongs to a study of shared clonotypes between healthy human individuals. Study overall: Per-donor plates numbered three CD4 naive, three CD4 memory, two CD8 naive and one CD8 memory.

Study outcomes and limitations: Few donors limited the genetic and exposure-history diversity represented. Expectations were that clonotype sharing among donors would be affected by sequencing depth. Generally, estimated richness proved larger in naive subsets than it did in memory subsets.

The chain joins TRBV28 to TRBJ1-1, with D uncertain. The sequenced sample consisted of naive CD4+ T cells from PBMCs. Described subset: CD45RA+ positively selected. The origin of this receptor is a man younger than 35 in good health. Some clones in this sample may be carry-over from other donors' samples. The CDR3 nucleotides read TGTGCCAGCAGTTTGCCCGACGAAGCTTTCTTT. Translating gives CASSLPDEAFF.